These 29 T cell receptor beta chains share one sample of origin, sequenced in a study of technical replicates of blood from a handful of donors. Repertoires were generated with immunoSEQ multiplex PCR, while TCRdb's copy carries only in-frame clones and drops some. This table holds about 88,000 clones, 94% found once. The sample was T cells isolated from PBMCs. The receptors here all came from a human donor in good health.

V usage is TRBV9 and J usage is TRBJ1-1, with D perhaps TRBD1 (6 bases). The CDR3 runs to 14 residues. V was cut by 3 bases and J by 3 bases, with 12 bases left in between. The germline gives CDR1 SGDLS, CDR2 YYNGEE. CDR3 in DNA: TGTGCCAGCAGCGCCGGACAGAGATACACTGAAGCTTTCTTT. Translation: CASSAGQRYTEAFF.

The genes are TRBV4-2 and TRBJ2-7, with D perhaps TRBD2 (5 bases). CDR1 is LGHNA, CDR2 YNFKEQ, per germline. V was shortened by 0 bases and J by 0 bases, with 15 bases between the two germline ends. The CDR3 has 17 residues. The CDR3 reads CASSQDSLGGFSYEQYF. The DNA of the CDR3 is TGTGCCAGCAGCCAAGATTCATTAGGCGGGTTCTCCTACGAGCAGTACTTC.

This chain links TRBV6-6 with TRBJ2-7, with D perhaps matching TRBD2 (6 bases). The CDR3 has 14 residues. V was trimmed by 8 bases and J by 7 bases, leaving 21 bases between them. From germline, CDR1 is MNHNY and CDR2 SVGAGI (reference sequence). The CDR3 spells CASLGSGGGEEQYF. CDR3 DNA: TGTGCCAGCCTGGGGAGTGGGGGAGGAGAGGAGCAGTACTTC.

Points on this clone: Given the absence of the conserved phenylalanine or tryptophan at the CDR3 end, a read error is likely. It is unclear where the CDR3 begins or ends on the DNA, so no DNA is shown, and the CDR3 is as TCRdb lists it. This chain joins TRBV19 and TRBJ1-3. Germline CDR1 reads LNHDA; CDR2 reads SQIVND (reference sequence). The CDR3 totals 10 residues, both ends included. CDR3 protein: CASTLWRKKE.

The gene calls are TRBV27 and TRBJ2-3; D perhaps matches TRBD2 (5 bases). V dropped 0 bases and J dropped 4 bases, with 11 bases sitting between them. CDR3 length equals 15 residues. The germline CDR1 and CDR2 sequences are MNHEY and SMNVEV (reference sequence). CDR3: CASSLSALAADTQYF. The CDR3 DNA reads TGTGCCAGCAGTTTATCGGCCCTAGCCGCAGATACGCAGTATTTT.

Here the CDR3 reads CASSPSGRADEQFF. As DNA, the CDR3 is TGCGCCAGCAGCCCTAGCGGGAGGGCCGATGAGCAGTTCTTC. V is TRBV5-1 and J is TRBJ2-1; 12 bases align to TRBD2. Per germline, CDR1 SGHRS and CDR2 YFSETQ. The CDR3 runs to 14 residues. Trimming cost V 4 bases and J 8 bases; bases outside gene matches: 4.

The chain uses TRBV18 and TRBJ1-4; no clear D gene. Per germline, CDR1 KGHSH and CDR2 LQKENI. The V end was cut by 6 bases, the J end by 2 bases, with 22 bases between. The CDR3 is made up of 18 amino acids. The CDR3 region has the DNA TGTGCCAGCTCCCTCCAATCGGGGAGCGGGAGCACTAATGAAAAACTGTTTTTT. It codes for CASSLQSGSGSTNEKLFF.

The J gene is TRBJ2-5, the V gene TRBV6-1, with TRBD2 as a possible D gene (5 bases). Trimming pared 5 bases from V and 7 bases from J, leaving 20 bases between. The CDR3 extends over 15 amino acids. Germline values: CDR1 MNHNS, CDR2 SASEGT. This CDR3 is CASSPLEDSYWTQYF. The CDR3 DNA is TGTGCCAGCAGTCCCCTTGAGGACTCCTACTGGACCCAGTACTTC.

CDR3 DNA: TGTGCCAGCAGGCTTATGGGACTAGCGGGTAACAATGAGCAGTTCTTC. This translates into CASRLMGLAGNNEQFF. The chain combines TRBV28 with TRBJ2-1, with 12 positions matching TRBD2. The J segment lost 5 bases and the V segment lost 6 bases, leaving 8 bases of the junction unmatched. CDR1 is MDHEN, CDR2 SYDVKM, per germline. The CDR3 spans 16 residues.

Worth noting for this clone: The sample holds other DNA sequences that translate to the same CDR3. J is TRBJ1-4 and V is TRBV7-9; TRBD1 agrees at 8 bases. V trimming: 6 bases; J trimming: 8 bases; junction bases outside the gene matches: 5. Germline V gives CDR1 SEHNR, CDR2 FQNEAQ (reference sequence). CDR3 length equals 13 residues. Here the CDR3 reads CASSGQGGEKLFF. CDR3 coding DNA: TGTGCCAGCAGTGGACAGGGCGGGGAAAAACTGTTTTTT.

The V call is TRBV6-5, the J call TRBJ2-3; maybe TRBD2 (6 bases). CDR3 size: 15 residues. V was cut by 2 bases and J by 1 base, with 10 bases left in between. CDR1 is MNHEY, CDR2 SVGAGI, per germline. The CDR3 loop is CASSYSASGTDTQYF. The CDR3 DNA reads as TGTGCCAGCAGTTACAGTGCTAGCGGCACAGATACGCAGTATTTT.

This sequence joins TRBV27 and TRBJ2-1, with 12 bases fitting TRBD2. CDR3 length: 16 amino acids. Germline CDR1 and CDR2: MNHEY and SMNVEV (reference sequence). V dropped 5 bases and J dropped 2; count of bases not matched to a gene: 4. The CDR3 DNA is TGTGCCAGCAGTACCAGGACTAGCGGGACCTACAATGAGCAGTTCTTC. Translated, it gives CASSTRTSGTYNEQFF.

The rearrangement links TRBV2 to TRBJ2-5; D gene unclear. Germline V gene lookup returns CDR1 SNHLY and CDR2 FYNNEI. V was clipped by 4 bases and J by 12 bases, with 18 bases between them. The CDR3 is 13 residues long. The CDR3 DNA sequence: TGTGCCAGCAGTGTTGGAGAACCGAACTCAAAGTACTTC. It yields the protein CASSVGEPNSKYF.

V and J are TRBV19 and TRBJ2-7; D may be TRBD2 (7 bases). Germline-derived CDR1 and CDR2 are LNHDA and SQIVND (reference sequence). This CDR3 region has 15 residues. The CDR3 region has the DNA TGTGCTGCAGCCCCCGGGGGCGGGGGCTCCTACGAGCAGTACTTC. Translated: CAAAPGGGGSYEQYF.

A remark on this clone: The identical CDR3 is also encoded by other nucleotide sequences in the sample. The CDR3 loop is CASSLAADTQYF. The CDR3 nucleotides are TGCGCCAGCAGCTTGGCCGCAGATACGCAGTATTTT. This chain uses TRBV5-1 with TRBJ2-3; the D is unclear. The CDR3 has 12 residues. In germline, CDR1 is SGHRS, CDR2 YFSETQ. Trimming pared 0 bases from V and 4 bases from J, leaving 3 bases between.

J is TRBJ2-5 and V is TRBV6-1; 7 bases agree with TRBD1. Germline V gene data show CDR1 as MNHNS and CDR2 as SASEGT. V was clipped by 1 base and J by 4 bases; unmatched bases: 18. CDR3 length: 19 residues. CDR3 sequence (DNA): TGTGCCAGCAGTGAAGGGAAGACAGGGTTATCGATGGTTGGAGAGACCCAGTACTTC. Amino acid sequence: CASSEGKTGLSMVGETQYF.

V is TRBV14 and J is TRBJ1-4; D is undetermined. V gave up 1 base and J gave up 5 bases, with 14 bases separating them. The CDR3 spans 16 residues. The germline V gene has CDR1 SGHDN and CDR2 FVKESK. CDR3 nucleotide sequence: TGTGCCAGCAGCCAAGTACGCGCGTTTCGCAATGAAAAACTGTTTTTT. Translated: CASSQVRAFRNEKLFF.

The chain recombines TRBV19 with TRBJ1-2, with a weak D call TRBD1 (5 bases). The germline V gene encodes CDR1 LNHDA and CDR2 SQIVND (reference sequence). V was clipped by 5 bases and J by 4 bases, with 17 bases between them. This CDR3 contains 15 residues. The CDR3 loop is CASSPSPGVGYGYTF. Here the CDR3 DNA reads TGTGCCAGTAGTCCCTCCCCGGGGGTCGGCTATGGCTACACCTTC.

The genes are TRBV19 and TRBJ2-4; TRBD1 matches at 11 bases. The CDR3 is made up of 15 amino acids. Unmatched junction bases numbered 6, after V lost 3 bases and J lost 8 bases. The germline V gene has CDR1 LNHDA and CDR2 SQIVND (reference sequence). CDR3 coding DNA: TGTGCCAGTAGTATCATGGGACAGGGGGTTCACATTCAGTACTTC. Amino acids: CASSIMGQGVHIQYF.

V and J are TRBV28 and TRBJ1-4; no definite D call. CDR1 and CDR2 (germline): MDHEN, SYDVKM. Trimming shortened V by 6 bases and J by 8 bases, and 19 bases separated the two germline ends. There are 15 residues in the CDR3. CDR3 DNA sequence: TGTGCCAGCAGCACTTTTGTCCGGGGAGGAGAAAAACTGTTTTTT. Translated: CASSTFVRGGEKLFF. Full variable domain (missing parts from reference TRBV28 and TRBJ1-4): DVKVTQSSRYLVKRTGEKVFLECVQDMDHENMFWYRQDPGLGLRLIYFSYDVKMKEKGDIPEGYSVSREKKERFSLILESASTNQTSMYLCASSTFVRGGEKLFFGSGTQLSVL.

The J gene is TRBJ2-3, the V gene TRBV9; 9 bases agree with TRBD2. Germline V CDR1 and CDR2: SGDLS, YYNGEE. The CDR3 totals 16 residues. V shed 0 bases and J 7 bases; nucleotides not matched to a gene: 9. The CDR3 reads CASSVAGGGGVHTQYF. CDR3 nucleotide sequence: TGTGCCAGCAGCGTAGCGGGTGGCGGGGGGGTTCATACGCAGTATTTT.

This rearrangement joins TRBV30 to TRBJ1-3; maybe TRBD1 (5 bases). The V and J ends lost 2 bases and 2 bases respectively, with 13 bases between them. The CDR3 covers 15 residues. Germline loops: CDR1 GTSNPN, CDR2 SVGIG (reference sequence). The CDR3 loop reads CAWSRIGGAGNTIYF. The CDR3 DNA sequence: TGTGCCTGGAGTAGAATTGGAGGGGCTGGAAACACCATATATTTT.

This rearrangement joins TRBV5-1 to TRBJ2-2; TRBD2 matches 8 bases. This CDR3 has 15 residues. Germline trimming cut 0 bases from V and 7 bases from J; bases unmatched to any gene: 5. CDR1 and CDR2 from the germline V gene are SGHRS and YFSETQ. The chain's CDR3 is CASSLAVAGLGELFF. CDR3 in DNA: TGCGCCAGCAGCTTGGCTGTAGCGGGGCTCGGGGAGCTGTTTTTT.

This chain links TRBV7-9 with TRBJ1-4; no definite D call. Germline V gene sequence: CDR1 SEHNR, CDR2 FQNEAQ (reference sequence). V was clipped by 1 base and J by 0 bases, with 12 bases between them. The CDR3 sequence is 17 residues long. This chain's CDR3 is CASSLDRFSTTNEKLFF. CDR3 DNA sequence: TGTGCCAGCAGCTTAGACCGCTTTTCTACAACTAATGAAAAACTGTTTTTT.

DNA of the CDR3: TGCGCCAGCAGCGTGGGGACTAGCGGTGCCTACGAGCAGTACTTC. It codes for CASSVGTSGAYEQYF. This sequence joins TRBV5-1 and TRBJ2-7, with 11 bases identical to TRBD2. Germline loops: CDR1 SGHRS, CDR2 YFSETQ. The junction had 5 bases not matched to a gene; V was cut back by 4 bases and J by 2 bases. The CDR3 runs to 15 residues.

The gene calls are TRBV5-1 and TRBJ2-1; the match to TRBD2 covers 9 bases. The CDR3 length is 17 residues. Germline values: CDR1 SGHRS, CDR2 YFSETQ. V lost 0 bases, J lost 2 bases, and 6 bases stayed unmatched. The CDR3 region has the DNA TGCGCCAGCAGCTTGGAGGGCCAGCGGGGGGCCTACAATGAGCAGTTCTTC. Its translation is CASSLEGQRGAYNEQFF.

The V call is TRBV7-8, the J call TRBJ1-1; 12 bases are a match to TRBD1. Trimming removed 3 bases from V and 0 bases from J; junction bases left unmatched: 14. The germline CDR1 and CDR2 sequences are SGHVS and FQNEAQ. The CDR3 has 20 amino acids. The CDR3 DNA is TGTGCCAGCAGCTTGAACCGGGACAGGGGGCCCGCCTTCATGAACACTGAAGCTTTCTTT. Protein: CASSLNRDRGPAFMNTEAFF. Full variable domain (rest looked up from reference TRBV7-8 and TRBJ1-1): GAGVSQSPRYKVAKRGQDVALRCDPISGHVSLFWYQQALGQGPEFLTYFQNEAQLDKSGLPSDRFFAERPEGSVSTLKIQRTQQEDSAVYLCASSLNRDRGPAFMNTEAFFGQGTRLTVV.

This sequence joins TRBV5-8 and TRBJ2-1; TRBD2 matches 14 bases. With 6 bases clipped from V and 10 bases from J, the junction kept 12 bases outside the gene matches. From germline, CDR1 is SGHTS and CDR2 YDEGEE. The CDR3 is 16 amino acids. In DNA form, the CDR3 reads TGTGCCAGCACCCAGGGGACTAGCGGGGGCCCCAAGGAGCAGTTCTTC. Protein: CASTQGTSGGPKEQFF. The complete variable domain, with remaining parts taken from reference TRBV5-8 and TRBJ2-1, reads EAGVTQSPTHLIKTRGQQATLRCSPISGHTSVYWYQQALGLGLQFLLWYDEGEERNRGNFPPRFSGRQFPNYSSELNVNALELEDSALYLCASTQGTSGGPKEQFFGPGTRLTVL.

This clone was found once. This chain connects TRBV7-9 to TRBJ1-4; 7 bases match TRBD1. In germline, CDR1 is SEHNR, CDR2 FQNEAQ (reference sequence). Trimming cost V 3 bases and J 8 bases; bases outside gene matches: 9. CDR3 length: 15 residues. For the CDR3, the DNA is TGTGCCAGCAGCTTCCCGACAGGGCGAGGCGAAAAACTGTTTTTT. Protein: CASSFPTGRGEKLFF. The variable domain in full, completed from reference TRBV7-9 and TRBJ1-4, reads DTGVSQNPRHKITKRGQNVTFRCDPISEHNRLYWYRQTLGQGPEFLTYFQNEAQLEKSRLLSDRFSAERPKGSFSTLEIQRTEQGDSAMYLCASSFPTGRGEKLFFGSGTQLSVL.